A single sample gave rise to the 27 T cell receptor beta chains below, sequenced in a study of cytomegalovirus exposure and HLA in healthy donors. A multiplex PCR was run with 60 Vbeta primers and 13 Jbeta primers. TCRdb keeps only in-frame clones here, not all; method: immunoSEQ multiplex PCR. This sample has under 200,000 clones, with 86% found just once. Sequenced input: PBMCs. The receptor set was obtained from a woman under 30 in good health and CMV-seronegative.

This clone showed up just once. The CDR3 sequence: CASSEGQPEKLFF. The CDR3, as DNA: TGTGCCAGTTCCGAGGGACAGCCTGAAAAACTGTTTTTT. The gene calls are TRBV6-1 and TRBJ1-4, with 7 bases identical to TRBD1. V was pared by 9 bases and J by 7 bases, with 8 bases of the junction left unmatched. The CDR3 sequence is 13 residues long. Germline CDR1 and CDR2: MNHNS and SASEGT.

This clone occurred once. This sequence joins TRBV28 and TRBJ1-2; D ambiguous. Germline V gene lookup returns CDR1 MDHEN and CDR2 SYDVKM. Trimming took 8 bases from V and 4 from J, leaving 11 bases between them. This CDR3 is 12 amino acids long. The DNA of the CDR3 is TGTGCCAGCTCGTTTCCCCTCTATGGCTACACCTTC. Amino acid sequence: CASSFPLYGYTF.

The rearrangement uses TRBV10-3 and TRBJ1-5; D is possibly TRBD1 (5 bases). V gave up 2 bases and J gave up 6 bases, with 14 bases separating them. The V gene's germline CDR1 is ENHRY and CDR2 SYGVKD. The CDR3 sequence is 15 residues long. CDR3: CAISEGQGGSQPQHF. The CDR3 nucleotides read TGTGCCATCAGTGAGGGGCAGGGCGGTAGTCAGCCCCAGCATTTT.

This clone was observed a single time. The chain links TRBV6-1 to TRBJ2-3; TRBD1 matches 8 bases. CDR1 MNHNS and CDR2 SASEGT come from the germline V gene. The CDR3 is 14 residues long. Germline trimming cut 2 bases from V and 4 bases from J; bases unmatched to any gene: 2. CDR3 nucleotide sequence: TGTGCCAGCAGTGAAAACAGGGGGGCAGATACGCAGTATTTT. Translated: CASSENRGADTQYF.

The chain carries TRBV9 and TRBJ1-5; D may be TRBD1 (5 bases). The germline V and J ends were trimmed by 0 bases and 3 bases, with 10 bases remaining between them. Germline CDR1 reads SGDLS; CDR2 reads YYNGEE. This CDR3 has 15 amino acids. Here the CDR3 DNA reads TGTGCCAGCAGCGTAGCTGGGGCCCCCAATCAGCCCCAGCATTTT. Its protein is CASSVAGAPNQPQHF.

The chain joins TRBV19 to TRBJ2-3, with 10 bases lining up with TRBD2. Germline V gene lookup returns CDR1 LNHDA and CDR2 SQIVND (reference sequence). The CDR3 has 16 amino acids. The trim removed 4 bases at V and 2 bases at J, leaving 6 bases unmatched. The CDR3 nucleotides are TGTGCCAGTAGTACCCGGACTAGCGGCCACACAGATACGCAGTATTTT. It specifies CASSTRTSGHTDTQYF.

V gene TRBV9 combines with J gene TRBJ2-1, with D perhaps TRBD1 (6 bases). Germline loops: CDR1 SGDLS, CDR2 YYNGEE. The CDR3 is 16 residues long. The V and J ends lost 4 bases and 0 bases respectively, with 14 bases between them. The DNA of the CDR3 is TGTGCCAGCAGCTCCCTGGACAGACCCTCCTACAATGAGCAGTTCTTC. Amino acid sequence: CASSSLDRPSYNEQFF.

The chain joins TRBV5-4 to TRBJ2-5; 9 nucleotides match TRBD1. The germline CDR1 and CDR2 sequences are SGHNT and YYREEE (reference sequence). The CDR3 loop spans 15 amino acids. J gave up 5 bases and V 5 bases, and 10 bases lay outside the gene matches. The CDR3 is CASRTQQGAGETQYF. The CDR3 DNA reads TGTGCCAGCAGAACCCAACAGGGGGCGGGGGAGACCCAGTACTTC. The complete variable domain, with remaining parts taken from reference TRBV5-4 and TRBJ2-5, reads ETGVTQSPTHLIKTRGQQVTLRCSSQSGHNTVSWYQQALGQGPQFIFQYYREEENGRGNFPPRFSGLQFPNYSSELNVNALELDDSALYLCASRTQQGAGETQYFGPGTRLLVL.

The CDR3 here is CASSLGDMNTEAFF. The CDR3 region has the DNA TGCGCCAGCAGCTTGGGGGACATGAACACTGAAGCTTTCTTT. This chain uses TRBV5-1 with TRBJ1-1; D perhaps matches TRBD1 (6 bases). Germline lookup yields CDR1 SGHRS and CDR2 YFSETQ. The CDR3 is 14 amino acids. V dropped 0 bases and J dropped 0 bases, with 6 bases sitting between them. The entire variable domain, with the rest obtained from reference TRBV5-1 and TRBJ1-1, is as follows: KAGVTQTPRYLIKTRGQQVTLSCSPISGHRSVSWYQQTPGQGLQFLFEYFSETQRNKGNFPGRFSGRQFSNSRSEMNVSTLELGDSALYLCASSLGDMNTEAFFGQGTRLTVV.

V is TRBV25-1 and J is TRBJ2-2, with D perhaps matching TRBD1 (6 bases). This CDR3 is built from 14 residues. Looked up from germline, CDR1 is MGHDK and CDR2 is SYGVNS. V lost 9 bases to trimming and J lost 2 bases, with 13 bases between them. In nucleotides, the CDR3 is TGTGCCAGACGTCAGACAGGAAACACCGGGGAGCTGTTTTTT. It translates to CARRQTGNTGELFF. Full variable domain (rest looked up from reference TRBV25-1 and TRBJ2-2): EADIYQTPRYLVIGTGKKITLECSQTMGHDKMYWYQQDPGMELHLIHYSYGVNSTEKGDLSSESTVSRIRTEHFPLTLESARPSHTSQYLCARRQTGNTGELFFGEGSRLTVL.

The chain uses TRBV4-2 and TRBJ2-3, with D possibly TRBD2 on 5 matching bases. The CDR3 is 16 amino acids. Per the germline V gene, CDR1 is LGHNA and CDR2 is YNFKEQ. Trimming removed 1 base from V and 3 bases from J, with 14 bases in between. The CDR3 is CASSQAPGLGTDTQYF. CDR3 nucleotides: TGTGCCAGCAGCCAAGCCCCGGGGTTGGGGACAGATACGCAGTATTTT.

This clone was detected only once. The rearrangement uses TRBV7-8 and TRBJ1-1; 7 bases match TRBD1. CDR3 length: 14 amino acids. The germline V gene encodes CDR1 SGHVS and CDR2 FQNEAQ. The V and J ends lost 2 bases and 6 bases, in that order; junction bases with no gene match: 6. Here the CDR3 DNA reads TGTGCCAGCAGCTTACCCGACAGGGTCGCTGAAGCTTTCTTT. This codes for CASSLPDRVAEAFF.

The genes are TRBV5-1 and TRBJ2-7; 8 bases line up with TRBD2. From germline, CDR1 is SGHRS and CDR2 YFSETQ. The V segment lost 0 bases and the J segment 5 bases; nucleotides outside the gene matches: 7. The CDR3 is 15 residues long. CDR3 in amino acids: CASSLAAGVSDEQYF. The CDR3 nucleotides read TGCGCCAGCAGCTTGGCAGCGGGGGTTAGTGACGAGCAGTACTTC.

The rearrangement links TRBV2 to TRBJ2-5, with D possibly being TRBD2 (6 bases). The V and J ends lost 6 bases and 1 base respectively, with 12 bases between them. This CDR3 is built from 14 residues. In germline, CDR1 is SNHLY, CDR2 FYNNEI. For the CDR3, the DNA is TGTGCCAGCAGGGGGGACTGGGCCCAAGAGACCCAGTACTTC. It specifies CASRGDWAQETQYF.

V is TRBV10-3 and J is TRBJ2-5; possibly TRBD2 for D (5 bases). Germline CDR1 reads ENHRY; CDR2 reads SYGVKD. The CDR3 is made up of 15 amino acids. The V end lost 3 bases, the J end lost 1 base, and 12 bases lay between the germline ends. The CDR3 here is CAISEFGAVQETQYF. In nucleotides, the CDR3 is TGTGCCATCAGTGAATTTGGAGCGGTCCAAGAGACCCAGTACTTC.

V gene TRBV18 combines with J gene TRBJ1-1, with D unclear. CDR1 and CDR2 (germline): KGHSH, LQKENI. Trimming removed 6 bases at V and 1 base at J, with 9 bases between. The CDR3 is 13 amino acids. The CDR3 DNA reads TGTGCCAGCTCCCCTGACTGGAACACTGAAGCTTTCTTT. Protein sequence: CASSPDWNTEAFF.

This chain joins TRBV5-1 and TRBJ2-3; 9 nucleotides match TRBD2. The CDR3 consists of 16 residues. Per germline, CDR1 SGHRS and CDR2 YFSETQ. The J segment lost 1 base and the V segment lost 0 bases, leaving 3 bases of the junction unmatched. CDR3 coding DNA: TGCGCCAGCAGCTTGGCGGTAGCGGGGGGCACAGATACGCAGTATTTT. As protein: CASSLAVAGGTDTQYF.

The rearrangement joins TRBV30 to TRBJ2-1; TRBD2 matches at 8 bases. The CDR3 consists of 16 residues. Germline trimming cut 2 bases from V and 4 bases from J; bases unmatched to any gene: 10. CDR1 is GTSNPN and CDR2 is SVGIG in the germline V gene (reference sequence). The CDR3 nucleotides read TGTGCCTGGAGTCGAAGGGCTAGCGGGCAGTACAATGAGCAGTTCTTC. It is translated as CAWSRRASGQYNEQFF.

The rearrangement uses TRBV6-5 and TRBJ1-2; TRBD1 matches 8 bases. With V trimmed by 2 bases and J by 8 bases, 7 bases remained unmatched. Germline V lookup: CDR1 MNHEY, CDR2 SVGAGI. The CDR3 sequence is 14 residues long. The CDR3 coding sequence is TGTGCCAGCAGTTACCTTGGACAGGGTCAGGGCTACACCTTC. Encoded protein: CASSYLGQGQGYTF.

This clone has more than one count but fewer than ten. This chain uses TRBV28 with TRBJ2-5; D is unclear. CDR3 length equals 17 residues. Between the trimmed V and J ends, which lost 5 bases and 2 bases, there was a span of 21 bases. Germline V gene lookup returns CDR1 MDHEN and CDR2 SYDVKM. The CDR3 protein is CASSPPWAHLDQETQYF. The CDR3 DNA sequence: TGTGCCAGCAGTCCACCTTGGGCACACCTGGATCAAGAGACCCAGTACTTC.

This clone was recorded only once. The rearrangement links TRBV19 to TRBJ2-5; 8 bases match TRBD1. The CDR3 loop spans 15 amino acids. V was pared by 1 base and J by 4 bases, with 5 bases of the junction left unmatched. From germline, CDR1 is LNHDA and CDR2 SQIVND (reference sequence). The chain's CDR3 is CASSIARTGGETQYF. The CDR3 DNA reads as TGTGCCAGTAGTATAGCCCGCACAGGGGGAGAGACCCAGTACTTC.

The J gene is TRBJ1-1, the V gene TRBV6-1; D is unclear. The V and J ends lost 3 bases and 1 base respectively, with 6 bases between them. This CDR3 has 13 amino acids. Germline V gives CDR1 MNHNS, CDR2 SASEGT. The CDR3 nucleotides are TGTGCCAGCAGTGAGGTCAGGAACACTGAAGCTTTCTTT. Amino acid sequence: CASSEVRNTEAFF.

The chain recombines TRBV28 with TRBJ1-5, with unresolved D. The V gene lost 2 bases and the J gene lost 0 bases, with 11 bases spanning the gap. This CDR3 comprises 16 residues. The germline gives CDR1 MDHEN, CDR2 SYDVKM. The CDR3 region is CASSLRGIYSNQPQHF. For the CDR3, the DNA is TGTGCCAGCAGTTTACGAGGGATCTATAGCAATCAGCCCCAGCATTTT.

This chain joins TRBV7-9 and TRBJ1-1, with D hard to call. The germline gives CDR1 SEHNR, CDR2 FQNEAQ (reference sequence). V was shortened by 5 bases and J by 8 bases, with 15 bases between the two germline ends. The CDR3 spans 13 residues. The CDR3 region has the DNA TGTGCCAGCAGCGTAGACCGGGGAGCAGAAGCTTTCTTT. Translated: CASSVDRGAEAFF.

The chain combines TRBV29-1 with TRBJ2-2; the match to TRBD2 covers 9 bases. Losses at the gene ends were 7 bases for V and 5 bases for J; bases not matched to a gene: 11. Germline assignment: CDR1 SQVTM and CDR2 ANQGSEA. The CDR3 runs 15 residues. The CDR3 sequence is CSARLAVGDTGELFF. The CDR3 DNA sequence: TGCAGCGCCCGACTAGCGGTGGGAGATACCGGGGAGCTGTTTTTT.

This chain links TRBV6-6 with TRBJ2-7; TRBD2 might be the D (5 bases). CDR1 MNHNY and CDR2 SVGAGI come from the germline V gene (reference sequence). This CDR3 is built from 14 residues. Trimming shortened V by 2 bases and J by 4 bases, and 12 bases separated the two germline ends. CDR3 residues: CASSYRAAVYEQYF. CDR3 nucleotide sequence: TGTGCCAGCAGTTACCGAGCGGCTGTGTACGAGCAGTACTTC.

V gene TRBV27 combines with J gene TRBJ1-2, with 9 bases aligning to TRBD1. With 5 bases clipped from V and 5 bases from J, the junction kept 15 bases outside the gene matches. The CDR3 is made up of 17 amino acids. The germline CDR1 and CDR2 sequences are MNHEY and SMNVEV (reference sequence). In nucleotides, the CDR3 is TGTGCCAGCAGTCACGGGACAGGGTGGTCGTTAGTTTATGGCTACACCTTC. This sequence encodes CASSHGTGWSLVYGYTF.